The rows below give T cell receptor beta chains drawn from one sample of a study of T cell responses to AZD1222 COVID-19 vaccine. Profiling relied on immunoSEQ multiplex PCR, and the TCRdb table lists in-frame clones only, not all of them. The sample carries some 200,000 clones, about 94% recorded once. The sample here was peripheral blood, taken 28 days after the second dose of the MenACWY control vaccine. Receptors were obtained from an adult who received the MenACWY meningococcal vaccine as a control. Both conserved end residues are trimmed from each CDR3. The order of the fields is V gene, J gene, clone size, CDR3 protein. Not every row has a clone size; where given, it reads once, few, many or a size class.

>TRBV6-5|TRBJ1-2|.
ASSPGRHGYT
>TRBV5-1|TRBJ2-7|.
ASSLLGGGYEQY
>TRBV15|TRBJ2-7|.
ATSRAGSPYEQY
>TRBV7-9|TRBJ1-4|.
ATQLTGDDKKLF
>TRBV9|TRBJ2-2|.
ASEYGASNTGELF
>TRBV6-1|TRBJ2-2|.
ASSERKGRVMDTGELF
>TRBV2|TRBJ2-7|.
ASSREASYEQY
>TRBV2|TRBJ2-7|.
ASTRLPFDEQY
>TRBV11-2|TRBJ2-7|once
ASSSWGAYDEQY
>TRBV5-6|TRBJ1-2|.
ASSPGPNYGYT
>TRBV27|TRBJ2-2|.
ASSYGLDTGELF
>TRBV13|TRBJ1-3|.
ASSEDRPASGNTIY
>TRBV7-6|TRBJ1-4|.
ASSLIEGGGEKLF
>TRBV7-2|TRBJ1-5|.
ASSADWDPNQPQH
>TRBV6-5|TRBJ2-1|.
ASNPSGSYNEQF
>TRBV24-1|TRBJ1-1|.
ATSDPWTGGRAF
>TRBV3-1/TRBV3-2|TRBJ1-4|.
ASSQVTREARVDEKLF
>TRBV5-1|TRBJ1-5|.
ASSLDQGQPQH